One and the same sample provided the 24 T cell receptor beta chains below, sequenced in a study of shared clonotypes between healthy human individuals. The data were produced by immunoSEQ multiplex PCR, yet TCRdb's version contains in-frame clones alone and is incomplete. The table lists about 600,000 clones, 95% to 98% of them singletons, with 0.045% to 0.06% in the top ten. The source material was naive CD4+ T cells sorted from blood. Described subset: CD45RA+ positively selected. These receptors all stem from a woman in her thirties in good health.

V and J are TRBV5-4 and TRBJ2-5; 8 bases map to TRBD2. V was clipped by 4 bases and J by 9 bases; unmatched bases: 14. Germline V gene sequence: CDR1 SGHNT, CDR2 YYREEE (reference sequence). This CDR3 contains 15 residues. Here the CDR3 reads CASSLGISREEAQYF. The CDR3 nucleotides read TGTGCCAGCAGCCTAGGGATTTCGCGGGAGGAGGCCCAGTACTTC. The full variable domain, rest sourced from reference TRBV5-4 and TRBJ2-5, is ETGVTQSPTHLIKTRGQQVTLRCSSQSGHNTVSWYQQALGQGPQFIFQYYREEENGRGNFPPRFSGLQFPNYSSELNVNALELDDSALYLCASSLGISREEAQYFGPGTRLLVL.

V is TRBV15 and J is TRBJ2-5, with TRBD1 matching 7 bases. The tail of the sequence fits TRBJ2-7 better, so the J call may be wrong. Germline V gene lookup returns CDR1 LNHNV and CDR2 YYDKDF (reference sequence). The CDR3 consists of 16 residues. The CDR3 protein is CATSRTLTGDPYEQYF. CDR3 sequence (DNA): TGTGCCACCAGCAGAACCTTAACAGGGGACCCCTACGAGCAGTACTTC.

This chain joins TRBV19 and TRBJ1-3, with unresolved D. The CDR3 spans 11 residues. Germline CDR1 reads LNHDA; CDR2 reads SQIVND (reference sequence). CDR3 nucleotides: TGTACCGAGTCCCCTGGAAACACCATATATTTT. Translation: CTESPGNTIYF.

CDR3 sequence (DNA): TGCGCCAGCAGCTTGGTACCTCTTTCGGGACAGGGAAATTACTTC. It is translated as CASSLVPLSGQGNYF. The chain combines TRBV5-1 with TRBJ2-5, with TRBD1 matching 9 bases. CDR3 length: 15 amino acids. J gave up 14 bases and V 0 bases, and 14 bases lay outside the gene matches. CDR1 and CDR2 from the germline V gene are SGHRS and YFSETQ.

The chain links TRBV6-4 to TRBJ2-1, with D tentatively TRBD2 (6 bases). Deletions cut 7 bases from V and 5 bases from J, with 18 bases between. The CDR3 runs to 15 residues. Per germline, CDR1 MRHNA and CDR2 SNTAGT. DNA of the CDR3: TGTGCCAGCAAAACGTCGGGGGAGAGCAACAATGAGCAGTTCTTC. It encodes CASKTSGESNNEQFF.

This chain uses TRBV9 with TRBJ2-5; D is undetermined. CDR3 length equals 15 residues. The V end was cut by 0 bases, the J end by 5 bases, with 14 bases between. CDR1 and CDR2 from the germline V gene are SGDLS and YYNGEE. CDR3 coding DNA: TGTGCCAGCAGCGTAGGAATGGGCTGGGTGGAGACCCAGTACTTC. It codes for CASSVGMGWVETQYF.

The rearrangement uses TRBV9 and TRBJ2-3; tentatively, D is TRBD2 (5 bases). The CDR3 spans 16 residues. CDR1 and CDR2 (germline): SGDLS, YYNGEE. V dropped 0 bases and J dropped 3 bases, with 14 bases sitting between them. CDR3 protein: CASSVALGVGTDTQYF. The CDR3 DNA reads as TGTGCCAGCAGCGTAGCTCTCGGGGTAGGGACAGATACGCAGTATTTT.

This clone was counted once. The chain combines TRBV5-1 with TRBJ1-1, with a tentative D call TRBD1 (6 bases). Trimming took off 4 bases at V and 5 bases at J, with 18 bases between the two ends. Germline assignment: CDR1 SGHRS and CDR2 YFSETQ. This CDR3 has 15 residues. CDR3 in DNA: TGCGCCAGCAGCCCATGGGCAGGGGTAGATACTGAAGCTTTCTTT. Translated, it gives CASSPWAGVDTEAFF.

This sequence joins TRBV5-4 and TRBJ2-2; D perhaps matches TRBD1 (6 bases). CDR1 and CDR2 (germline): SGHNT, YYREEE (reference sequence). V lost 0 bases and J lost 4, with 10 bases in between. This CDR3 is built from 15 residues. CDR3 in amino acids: CASSLAPRGTGELFF. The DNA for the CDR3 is TGTGCCAGCAGCTTGGCTCCCAGGGGCACCGGGGAGCTGTTTTTT.

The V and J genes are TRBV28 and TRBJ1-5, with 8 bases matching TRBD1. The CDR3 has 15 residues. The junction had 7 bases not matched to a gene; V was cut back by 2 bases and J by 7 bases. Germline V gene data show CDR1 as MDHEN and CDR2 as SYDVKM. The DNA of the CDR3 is TGTGCCAGCAGTTTAGGCGGGACAGGCTTCCAGCCCCAGCATTTT. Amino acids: CASSLGGTGFQPQHF.

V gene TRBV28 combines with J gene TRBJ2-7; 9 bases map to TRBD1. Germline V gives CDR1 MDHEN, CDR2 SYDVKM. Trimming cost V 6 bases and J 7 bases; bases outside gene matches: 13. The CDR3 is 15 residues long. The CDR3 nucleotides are TGTGCCAGCAGGACGGGACAGGGTCCTCCCCGGGAGCAGTACTTC. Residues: CASRTGQGPPREQYF.

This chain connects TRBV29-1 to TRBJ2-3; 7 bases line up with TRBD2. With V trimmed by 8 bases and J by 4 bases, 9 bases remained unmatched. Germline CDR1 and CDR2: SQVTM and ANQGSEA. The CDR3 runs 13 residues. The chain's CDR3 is CSTREVASDTQYF. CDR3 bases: TGCAGCACCCGGGAGGTGGCCTCAGATACGCAGTATTTT.

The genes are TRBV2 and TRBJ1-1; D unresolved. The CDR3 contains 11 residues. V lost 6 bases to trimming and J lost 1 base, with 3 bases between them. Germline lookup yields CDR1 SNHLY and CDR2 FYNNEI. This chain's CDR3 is CASSQNTEAFF. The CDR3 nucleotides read TGTGCCAGCAGCCAGAACACTGAAGCTTTCTTT.

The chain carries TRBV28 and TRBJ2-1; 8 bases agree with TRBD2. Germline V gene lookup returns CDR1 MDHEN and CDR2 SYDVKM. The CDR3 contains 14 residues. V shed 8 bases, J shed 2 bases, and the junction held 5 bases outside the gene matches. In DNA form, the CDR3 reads TGTGCCAGCGCTAAACTAGCGGCCTACAATGAGCAGTTCTTC. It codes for CASAKLAAYNEQFF. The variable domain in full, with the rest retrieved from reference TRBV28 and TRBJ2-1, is DVKVTQSSRYLVKRTGEKVFLECVQDMDHENMFWYRQDPGLGLRLIYFSYDVKMKEKGDIPEGYSVSREKKERFSLILESASTNQTSMYLCASAKLAAYNEQFFGPGTRLTVL.

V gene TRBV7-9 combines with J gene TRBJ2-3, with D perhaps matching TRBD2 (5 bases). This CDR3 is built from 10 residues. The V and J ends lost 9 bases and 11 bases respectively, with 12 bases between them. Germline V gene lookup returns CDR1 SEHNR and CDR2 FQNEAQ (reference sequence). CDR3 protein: CASARGRQYF. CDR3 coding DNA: TGTGCCAGTGCACGGGGTAGGCAGTATTTT.

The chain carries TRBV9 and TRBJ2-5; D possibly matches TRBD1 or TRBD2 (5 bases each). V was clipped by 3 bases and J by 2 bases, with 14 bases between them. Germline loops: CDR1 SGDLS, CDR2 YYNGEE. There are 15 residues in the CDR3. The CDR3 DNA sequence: TGTGCCAGCAGCGACTACTCCGGGGCGCAAGAGACCCAGTACTTC. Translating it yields CASSDYSGAQETQYF. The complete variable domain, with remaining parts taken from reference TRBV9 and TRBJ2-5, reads DSGVTQTPKHLITATGQRVTLRCSPRSGDLSVYWYQQSLDQGLQFLIQYYNGEERAKGNILERFSAQQFPDLHSELNLSSLELGDSALYFCASSDYSGAQETQYFGPGTRLLVL.

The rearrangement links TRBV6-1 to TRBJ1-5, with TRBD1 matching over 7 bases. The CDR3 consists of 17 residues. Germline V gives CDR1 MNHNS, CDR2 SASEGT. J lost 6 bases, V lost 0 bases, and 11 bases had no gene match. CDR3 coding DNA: TGTGCCAGCAGTGAAGCTTACGGACAGGTCAGGAGTCAGCCCCAGCATTTT. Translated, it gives CASSEAYGQVRSQPQHF.

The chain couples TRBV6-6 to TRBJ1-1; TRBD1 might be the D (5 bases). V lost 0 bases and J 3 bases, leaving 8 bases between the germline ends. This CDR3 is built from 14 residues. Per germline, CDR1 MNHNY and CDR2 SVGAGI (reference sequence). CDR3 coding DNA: TGTGCCAGCAGTTACTCGGCGGGGCACACTGAAGCTTTCTTT. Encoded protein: CASSYSAGHTEAFF.

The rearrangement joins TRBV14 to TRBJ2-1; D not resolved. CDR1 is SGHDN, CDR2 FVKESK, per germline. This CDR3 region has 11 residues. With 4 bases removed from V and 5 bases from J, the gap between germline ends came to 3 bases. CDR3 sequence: CASSRNNEQFF. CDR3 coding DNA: TGTGCCAGCAGCCGCAACAATGAGCAGTTCTTC.

Here the CDR3 DNA reads TGTGCCAGCAGCCCATTGGGCGCGGGTACCTACAATGAGCAGTTCTTC. Amino acids: CASSPLGAGTYNEQFF. This chain joins TRBV7-9 and TRBJ2-1; tentatively, D is TRBD2 (5 bases). V shed 5 bases and J shed 2 bases, with 16 bases lying between them. CDR1 is SEHNR, CDR2 FQNEAQ, per germline (reference sequence). This CDR3 has 16 residues.

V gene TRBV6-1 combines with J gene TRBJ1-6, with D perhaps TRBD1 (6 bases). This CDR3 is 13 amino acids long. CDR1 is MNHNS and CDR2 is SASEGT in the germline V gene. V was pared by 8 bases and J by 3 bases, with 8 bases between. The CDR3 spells CASRDNYNSPLHF. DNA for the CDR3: TGTGCCAGCCGGGACAACTATAATTCACCCCTCCACTTT.

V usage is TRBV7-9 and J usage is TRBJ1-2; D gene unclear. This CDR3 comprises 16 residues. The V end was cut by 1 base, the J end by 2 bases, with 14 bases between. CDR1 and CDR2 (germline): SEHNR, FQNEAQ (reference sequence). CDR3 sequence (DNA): TGTGCCAGCAGCTTAGGATATCCTGAACTGAACTATGGCTACACCTTC. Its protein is CASSLGYPELNYGYTF.

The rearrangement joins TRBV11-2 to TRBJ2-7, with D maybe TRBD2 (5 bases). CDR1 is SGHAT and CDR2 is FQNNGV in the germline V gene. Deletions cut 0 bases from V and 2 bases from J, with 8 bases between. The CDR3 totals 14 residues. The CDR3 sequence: CASSLERDTYEQYF. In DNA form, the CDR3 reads TGTGCCAGCAGCTTAGAACGGGATACCTACGAGCAGTACTTC. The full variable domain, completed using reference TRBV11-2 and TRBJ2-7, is EAGVAQSPRYKIIEKRQSVAFWCNPISGHATLYWYQQILGQGPKLLIQFQNNGVVDDSQLPKDRFSAERLKGVDSTLKIQPAKLEDSAVYLCASSLERDTYEQYFGPGTRLTVT.

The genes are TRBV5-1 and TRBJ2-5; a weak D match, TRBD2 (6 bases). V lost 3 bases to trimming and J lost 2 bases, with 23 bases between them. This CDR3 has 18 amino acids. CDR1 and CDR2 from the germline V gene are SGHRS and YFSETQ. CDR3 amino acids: CASSWPSGGGDSQETQYF. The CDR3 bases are TGCGCCAGCAGCTGGCCGAGCGGAGGAGGGGACTCACAAGAGACCCAGTACTTC.